This T cell receptor (beta chain) was retrieved from a study of tumor-infiltrating lymphocytes in primary liver carcinoma. The study's findings and limits: Tumors had a top-250-clone fraction that was significantly higher than blood (p = 0.039).

The source of the blood RNA was unsorted whole blood, and germline DNA was extracted as well. This clonotype was observed a handful of times. Antigen unknown. The conserved final phenylalanine or tryptophan is absent from the CDR3, which likely points to a read error. The authors made TCR beta cDNA from around 500 ng total RNA with a constant-region primer. Each TCR beta library was derived from three nested multiplex PCR rounds that employed slightly modified ARM-PCR. The opening two PCR rounds, 10 cycles each, paired TRBV1-TRBV30 forward primers with a C-beta reverse primer. Via MiXCR, TCRdb re-called the multiplex PCR reads, giving one row per CDR3 protein. Among around 210,000 distinct CDR3 sequences listed, less than 65% were seen once. V lost 5 bases to trimming and J lost 8 bases, with 13 bases between them. This CDR3 comprises 13 residues. Germline V gives CDR1 SGHAT, CDR2 FQNNGV.

The sample was peripheral blood. This chain joins TRBV11-2 and TRBJ2-1; weak D call: TRBD2 (7 bases). This clonotype was sampled from a woman aged 60-75 years with primary liver carcinoma and hepatitis B virus infection. CDR3 sequence: CASSLTGGDEQFL. CDR3 DNA: TGTGCCAGCAGCCTTACGGGGGGCGATGAGCAGTTCTTA.